Shown below are 28 T cell receptor beta chains from a single sample sequenced in a study of T cells after yellow fever vaccination. TCRdb reanalysed the 5' RACE reads using MiXCR and keeps one entry per CDR3 protein. The repertoire holds hundreds of thousands of distinct CDR3 sequences, with about 12% as singletons. Here the sequenced sample was PBMCs, taken on the day of the yellow fever booster vaccination. All receptors derive from a man aged 25-40 years who received the YFV17D yellow fever vaccine.

This clonotype was detected a few times. This chain links TRBV6-2 or TRBV6-3 with TRBJ2-5; D gene uncertain. V lost 5 bases and J 5 bases, leaving 15 bases between the germline ends. The CDR3 extends over 14 amino acids. Germline CDR1 and CDR2: MNHEY and SVGEGT. CDR3 coding DNA: TGTGCCAGCAGTCAACTACAAGGTGGGGAGACCCAGTACTTC. It is translated as CASSQLQGGETQYF.

This clonotype was detected a few times. The chain carries TRBV7-2 and TRBJ2-1; 7 bases map to TRBD2. The V gene's germline CDR1 is SGHTA and CDR2 FQGNSA. V trimming: 4 bases; J trimming: 7 bases; junction bases outside the gene matches: 10. The CDR3 consists of 15 residues. The CDR3 protein is CASSSRGGSENEQFF. The CDR3 DNA is TGTGCCAGCAGCTCTAGGGGAGGGAGTGAAAATGAGCAGTTCTTC.

The chain links TRBV7-2 to TRBJ2-3; the D call may be TRBD1 or TRBD2 (6 bases each). Trimming shortened V by 3 bases and J by 2 bases, and 15 bases separated the two germline ends. Germline values: CDR1 SGHTA, CDR2 FQGNSA. CDR3 size: 16 residues. The DNA of the CDR3 is TGTGCCAGCAGCTTTCGTTTGGGGGGCAACACAGATACGCAGTATTTT. Its protein is CASSFRLGGNTDTQYF.

This clonotype was seen a few times. The DNA is left out, because the CDR3 cannot be placed on it with certainty; the CDR3 is given as TCRdb lists it. The chain couples TRBV20-1 to TRBJ2-7; the table's TRBD2 call for D was not verified on the DNA. The CDR3 is 14 residues long, counting both termini. Germline loops: CDR1 DFQATT, CDR2 SNEGSKA (reference sequence). CDR3 region: CSARDWASGIPPNF.

The CDR3 coding sequence is TGCGCCAGCAGCCAAGATTCCGGGATTGTCTATGGCTACACCTTC. It specifies CASSQDSGIVYGYTF. The chain has TRBV4-3 and TRBJ1-2; D is unresolved. The length of the CDR3 is 15 residues. The ends were cut back, 0 bases at V and 4 bases at J, with 12 bases in the middle. Germline CDR1 reads LGHNA; CDR2 reads YSLEER.

This clonotype was observed a handful of times. This chain links TRBV24-1 with TRBJ1-1, with a possible D match to TRBD1 (6 bases). Trimming removed 6 bases at V and 7 bases at J, with 14 bases between. The CDR3 spans 13 residues. In germline, CDR1 is KGHDR, CDR2 SFDVKD. CDR3 in amino acids: CATSLPGGGEAFF. The CDR3 DNA follows: TGTGCCACCAGTTTACCGGGAGGGGGTGAAGCTTTCTTT.

CDR3 protein: CASRPPGHSEFF. The CDR3 nucleotides are TGTGCCAGCAGACCCCCGGGCCATTCGGAGTTCTTC. V and J are TRBV11-2 and TRBJ2-1, with no clear D. Germline CDR1 reads SGHAT; CDR2 reads FQNNGV. Trimming took off 6 bases at V and 14 bases at J, with 17 bases between the two ends. The CDR3 is made up of 12 amino acids.

J is TRBJ1-5 and V is TRBV6-1; no clear D. V lost 7 bases and J 2 bases, leaving 12 bases between the germline ends. Germline V lookup: CDR1 MNHNS, CDR2 SASEGT. CDR3 size: 14 residues. The chain's CDR3 is CASNRVRGNQPQHF. For the CDR3, the DNA is TGTGCCAGCAATAGGGTCCGTGGCAATCAGCCCCAGCATTTT.

CDR3 DNA sequence: TGTGCCAGCAGCGCATCCGGGACTAGCGGATACGAGCAGTACTTC. Translation: CASSASGTSGYEQYF. The J gene is TRBJ2-7, the V gene TRBV5-4, with 11 bases aligning to TRBD2. Germline V gene lookup returns CDR1 SGHNT and CDR2 YYREEE (reference sequence). V lost 4 bases and J lost 4; bases outside the gene matches: 7. The CDR3 has 15 residues.

This chain links TRBV5-8 with TRBJ2-7; 7 positions agree with TRBD1. V dropped 6 bases and J dropped 3; count of bases not matched to a gene: 6. Per germline, CDR1 SGHTS and CDR2 YDEGEE. The CDR3 totals 13 residues. This CDR3 reads CASTRQGGYEQYF. The CDR3 DNA follows: TGTGCCAGCACCAGACAGGGTGGCTACGAGCAGTACTTC.

This clonotype was detected only a few times. The chain joins TRBV5-1 to TRBJ2-7; 12 positions match TRBD1. V dropped 4 bases and J dropped 5; count of bases not matched to a gene: 7. Germline CDR1 is SGHRS and CDR2 is YFSETQ. This CDR3 is built from 15 residues. The CDR3 DNA is TGCGCCAGCAGCGGTGGGACAGGGGGCTTTGACGAGCAGTACTTC. Protein product: CASSGGTGGFDEQYF.

The V gene is TRBV20-1, the J gene TRBJ2-7; 10 nucleotides agree with TRBD2. The CDR3 runs 14 residues. Trimming at V came to 1 base and at J to 4 bases, leaving 4 bases not matched to a gene. Looked up from germline, CDR1 is DFQATT and CDR2 is SNEGSKA (reference sequence). In DNA, the CDR3 is TGCAGTGCTAGAGTTCCTAGCGGGAGTTACGAGCAGTACTTC. This translates into CSARVPSGSYEQYF.

This clonotype occurred many times. For the CDR3, the DNA is TGTGCCAGCAGCCTCAAGGGGGCTGGAGAAGCTTTCTTT. It is translated as CASSLKGAGEAFF. The rearrangement links TRBV3-1 to TRBJ1-1; TRBD1 matches 7 bases. Germline assignment: CDR1 LGHDT and CDR2 YNNKEL (reference sequence). The CDR3 covers 13 residues. J lost 8 bases, V lost 4 bases, and 7 bases had no gene match.

In this sample, this clonotype turned up a few times. The genes are TRBV20-1 and TRBJ2-7; the match to TRBD2 covers 7 bases. The CDR3 runs to 14 residues. V lost 4 bases to trimming and J lost 2 bases; unmatched junction nucleotides: 8. Germline lookup yields CDR1 DFQATT and CDR2 SNEGSKA (reference sequence). Here the CDR3 reads CSAITGRGAYEQYF. For the CDR3, the DNA is TGCAGTGCTATTACAGGCCGGGGGGCCTACGAGCAGTACTTC.

The table lists this clonotype with a few counts. The chain employs TRBV2 and TRBJ1-3; 10 nucleotides line up with TRBD1. With 11 bases clipped from V and 0 bases from J, the junction kept 4 bases outside the gene matches. This CDR3 is built from 14 residues. CDR1 SNHLY and CDR2 FYNNEI come from the germline V gene. Here the CDR3 reads CAGTGDISGNTIYF. CDR3 nucleotides: TGTGCCGGGACAGGGGACATCTCTGGAAACACCATATATTTT.

The table lists this clonotype with many counts. V gene TRBV7-2 combines with J gene TRBJ2-5; D may be TRBD1 or TRBD2 (5 bases each). The CDR3 totals 14 residues. Germline loops: CDR1 SGHTA, CDR2 FQGNSA. The V gene lost 6 bases and the J gene lost 5 bases, with 16 bases spanning the gap. CDR3 nucleotides: TGTGCCAGCAGTTACGGGACCCTAGGCGAGACCCAGTACTTC. This gives the protein CASSYGTLGETQYF.

This sequence joins TRBV7-9 and TRBJ1-2; D possibly corresponds to TRBD1 (5 bases). The germline gives CDR1 SEHNR, CDR2 FQNEAQ (reference sequence). The germline V and J ends were trimmed by 3 bases and 7 bases, with 9 bases remaining between them. This CDR3 region has 12 residues. The CDR3 here is CASSFSGGGYTF. CDR3 nucleotide sequence: TGTGCCAGCAGCTTCAGCGGGGGTGGCTACACCTTC.

There are a few counts of this clonotype. The chain combines TRBV6-1 with TRBJ1-5; TRBD1 might be the D (6 bases). The germline CDR1 and CDR2 sequences are MNHNS and SASEGT. CDR3 size: 16 residues. V shed 4 bases and J shed 3 bases, with 16 bases lying between them. CDR3 bases: TGTGCCAGCAGTGGCGGGGGTTGGGGGCTCAATCAGCCCCAGCATTTT. Protein product: CASSGGGWGLNQPQHF.

This clonotype was detected a few times. The chain links TRBV7-2 to TRBJ1-2, with a possible D match to TRBD1 (5 bases). CDR1 is SGHTA and CDR2 is FQGNSA in the germline V gene. Deletions cut 0 bases from V and 8 bases from J, with 16 bases between. The CDR3 runs to 15 residues. The CDR3 DNA follows: TGTGCCAGCAGCTTAGCGCTGGGGCTGGCTTGGGGCTACACCTTC. This gives the protein CASSLALGLAWGYTF.

V is TRBV6-5 and J is TRBJ1-5; D is perhaps TRBD1 (6 bases). The CDR3 length is 14 residues. Trimming took off 0 bases at V and 7 bases at J, with 10 bases between the two ends. Germline V gene data show CDR1 as MNHEY and CDR2 as SVGAGI. CDR3 sequence reads: CASSYSSGGQPQHF. The CDR3 DNA reads TGTGCCAGCAGTTACTCGAGCGGGGGCCAGCCCCAGCATTTT.

The CDR3 DNA sequence: TGTGCCAGCAGTCCCCGACGGGAGGATTCACCCCTCCACTTT. It translates to CASSPRREDSPLHF. V and J are TRBV6-4 and TRBJ1-6, with D unresolved. Per germline, CDR1 MRHNA and CDR2 SNTAGT. CDR3 size: 14 residues. The ends were cut back, 5 bases at V and 8 bases at J, with 13 bases in the middle.

This clonotype was observed a few times. This chain uses TRBV20-1 with TRBJ2-5, with D unresolved. The CDR3 is 11 amino acids. The ends were cut back, 3 bases at V and 6 bases at J, with 8 bases in the middle. The germline V gene has CDR1 DFQATT and CDR2 SNEGSKA (reference sequence). The CDR3 protein is CSASLGKTQYF. CDR3 coding DNA: TGCAGTGCTAGTCTGGGGAAGACCCAGTACTTC.

The V and J genes are TRBV29-1 and TRBJ2-3; D possibly uses TRBD1 or TRBD2 (5 bases each). In germline, CDR1 is SQVTM, CDR2 ANQGSEA. The CDR3 sequence is 14 residues long. Trimming pared 7 bases from V and 2 bases from J, leaving 16 bases between. The DNA for the CDR3 is TGCAGCGCCGGTGGTGGGACCTACACAGATACGCAGTATTTT. It yields the protein CSAGGGTYTDTQYF.

This clonotype has only a few counts. The V gene is TRBV10-3, the J gene TRBJ2-3; a possible D gene is TRBD1 (6 bases). Trimming cost V 6 bases and J 0 bases, with 10 bases left between them. CDR1 and CDR2 from the germline V gene are ENHRY and SYGVKD. The CDR3 contains 14 residues. The DNA of the CDR3 is TGTGCCATCAGCGGGGACATCAGCACAGATACGCAGTATTTT. This translates into CAISGDISTDTQYF.

The chain employs TRBV5-6 and TRBJ2-7; TRBD1 or TRBD2 may be the D gene (8 bases each). The CDR3 runs to 19 residues. Germline CDR1 SGHDT, CDR2 YYEEEE. Trimming removed 6 bases from V and 5 bases from J, with 33 bases in between. CDR3 region: CASIAGGDFFGLAYDEQYF. The DNA for the CDR3 is TGTGCCAGCATCGCAGGGGGCGACTTCTTCGGACTAGCATATGACGAGCAGTACTTC.

In the case of this clonotype: A read error is possible here, since a much larger clone lies one base away. The genes are TRBV7-2 and TRBJ2-4, with 13 bases identical to TRBD2. V lost 6 bases, J lost 7 bases, and 9 bases stayed unmatched. This CDR3 has 16 residues. CDR1 SGHTA and CDR2 FQGNSA come from the germline V gene. The CDR3 region is CASRLTSGRGLNIQYF. The CDR3 nucleotides read TGTGCCAGCAGACTTACTAGCGGGAGGGGTCTGAACATTCAGTACTTC.

The chain joins TRBV7-6 to TRBJ1-1; D not certain. This CDR3 is 12 amino acids long. Germline values: CDR1 SGHVS, CDR2 FNYEAQ. Between the trimmed V and J ends, which lost 6 bases and 4 bases, there was a span of 9 bases. CDR3 amino acids: CASRELGTEAFF. CDR3 DNA sequence: TGTGCCAGCAGAGAATTGGGCACTGAAGCTTTCTTT.

The sample holds a few counts of this clonotype. This sequence joins TRBV7-9 and TRBJ1-1; the D is unclear. Trimming removed 1 base at V and 7 bases at J, with 7 bases between. Germline CDR1 reads SEHNR; CDR2 reads FQNEAQ (reference sequence). CDR3 size: 12 residues. CDR3 loop: CASSLGLLEAFF. The CDR3 DNA is TGTGCCAGCAGCTTAGGTTTGCTTGAAGCTTTCTTT.